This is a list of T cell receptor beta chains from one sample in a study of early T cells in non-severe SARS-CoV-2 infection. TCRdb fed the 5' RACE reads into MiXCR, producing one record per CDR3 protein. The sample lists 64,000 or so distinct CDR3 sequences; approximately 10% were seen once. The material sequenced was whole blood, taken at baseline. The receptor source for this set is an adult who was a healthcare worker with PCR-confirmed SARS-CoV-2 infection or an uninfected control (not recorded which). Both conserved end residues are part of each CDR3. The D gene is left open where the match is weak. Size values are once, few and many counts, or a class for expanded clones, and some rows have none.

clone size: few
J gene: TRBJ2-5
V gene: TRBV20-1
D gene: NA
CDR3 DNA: TGCAGTGCTCAGGGTGCCTTAGAGACCCAGTACTTC
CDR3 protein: CSAQGALETQYF

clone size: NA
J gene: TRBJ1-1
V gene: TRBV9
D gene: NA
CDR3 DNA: TGTGCCAGCAGCTTTGGACAGTCGGGGTTCACTGAAGCTTTCTTT
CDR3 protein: CASSFGQSGFTEAFF

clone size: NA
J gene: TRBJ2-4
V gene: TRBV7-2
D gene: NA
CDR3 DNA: TGTGCCAGCAGCTTAGAGCGAGTGAGGGTTCAGAGGGCCAAAAACATTCAGTACTTC
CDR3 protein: CASSLERVRVQRAKNIQYF

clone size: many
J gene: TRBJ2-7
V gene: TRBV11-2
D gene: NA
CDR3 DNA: TGTGCCAGCAGCTTAGCTTGGGACGGAGAAAATTACGAGCAGTACTTC
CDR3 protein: CASSLAWDGENYEQYF

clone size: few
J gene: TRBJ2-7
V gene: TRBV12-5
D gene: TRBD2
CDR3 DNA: TGTGCTAGTGCCGCTAGCGGGAACTACTACGAGCAGTACTTC
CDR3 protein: CASAASGNYYEQYF

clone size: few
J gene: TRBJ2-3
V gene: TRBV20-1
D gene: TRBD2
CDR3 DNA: TGCAGTGCTAGCGACCTAGCGGCCCTCACAGATACGCAGTATTTT
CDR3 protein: CSASDLAALTDTQYF

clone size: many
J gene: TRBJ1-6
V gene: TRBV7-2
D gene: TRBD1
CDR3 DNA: TGTGCCAGCAGCTTATTAGGGGGACAGAATTCACCCCTCCACTTT
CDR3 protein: CASSLLGGQNSPLHF

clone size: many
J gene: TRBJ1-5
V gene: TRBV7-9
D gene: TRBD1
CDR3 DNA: TGTGCCAGCAGCCCAGGGGGCGGGAATCAGCCCCAGCATTTT
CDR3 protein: CASSPGGGNQPQHF

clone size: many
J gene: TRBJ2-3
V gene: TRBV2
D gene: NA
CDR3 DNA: TGTGCCAGCTCTGGGACGGAGGGTACGCAGTATTTT
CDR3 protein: CASSGTEGTQYF

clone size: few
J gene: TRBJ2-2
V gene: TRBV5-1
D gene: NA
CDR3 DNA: TGCGCCAGCAGCTTGGAACAGAACACCGGGGAGCTGTTTTTT
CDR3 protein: CASSLEQNTGELFF

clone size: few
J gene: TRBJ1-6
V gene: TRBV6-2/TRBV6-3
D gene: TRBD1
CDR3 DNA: TGTGCCAGCAGTTCGGGACAGGGGAATTCACCCCTCCACTTT
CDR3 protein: CASSSGQGNSPLHF

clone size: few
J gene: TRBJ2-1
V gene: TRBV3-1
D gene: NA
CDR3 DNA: TGTGCCAGCAGCCAACCTCCCCGGGTCCAGGAGCAGTTCTTC
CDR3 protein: CASSQPPRVQEQFF

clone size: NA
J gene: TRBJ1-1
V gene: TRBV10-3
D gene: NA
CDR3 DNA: TGTGCCATCACCCAGGTATTGAACACTGAAGCTTTCTTT
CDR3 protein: CAITQVLNTEAFF

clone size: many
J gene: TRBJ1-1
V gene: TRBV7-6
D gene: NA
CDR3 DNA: TGTGCCAGCAGCTTCGCCGCAGGGGACACTGAAGCTTTCTTT
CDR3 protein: CASSFAAGDTEAFF

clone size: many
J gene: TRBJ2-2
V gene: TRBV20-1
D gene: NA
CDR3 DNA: TGCAGTGCGCGAGACTTGGGACGGCGAGGAACCGGGGAGCTGTTTTTT
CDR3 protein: CSARDLGRRGTGELFF

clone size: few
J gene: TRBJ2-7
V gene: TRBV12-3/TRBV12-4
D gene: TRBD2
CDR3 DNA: TGTGCCAGCAGTTTGGGTAGCGGGGCCTCCTACGAGCAGTACTTC
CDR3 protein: CASSLGSGASYEQYF

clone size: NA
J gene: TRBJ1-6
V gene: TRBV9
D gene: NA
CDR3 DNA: TGTGCCAGCAGCGTAGAGGGCAGGCCCCATTCACCCCTCCACTTT
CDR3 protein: CASSVEGRPHSPLHF

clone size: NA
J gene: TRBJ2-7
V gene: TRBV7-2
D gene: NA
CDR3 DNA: TGTGCCAGCAGCTTGGCTCCTAGCTACGGCGAGCAGTACTTC
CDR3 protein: CASSLAPSYGEQYF

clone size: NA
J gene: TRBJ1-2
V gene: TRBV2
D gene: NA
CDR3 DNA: TGTGCCAGCAGTGGGGTAGGGATCGGAGGCTACACCTTC
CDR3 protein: CASSGVGIGGYTF

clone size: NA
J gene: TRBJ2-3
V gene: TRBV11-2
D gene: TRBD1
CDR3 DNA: TGTGCCAGCAGGCCAGGACAGGGCACAGATACGCAGTATTTT
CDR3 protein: CASRPGQGTDTQYF

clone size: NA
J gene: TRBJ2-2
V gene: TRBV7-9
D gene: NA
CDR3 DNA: TGTGCCAGCAGCTTAAATGGGGCCGGGGAGCTGTTTTTT
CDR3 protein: CASSLNGAGELFF

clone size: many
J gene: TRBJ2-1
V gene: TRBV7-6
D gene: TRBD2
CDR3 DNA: TGTGCCAGCGGCTCTAGCGGGGGCACCAACAATGAGCAGTTCTTC
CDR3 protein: CASGSSGGTNNEQFF

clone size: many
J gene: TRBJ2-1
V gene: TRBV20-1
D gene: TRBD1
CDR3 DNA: TGCAGTGCCGGGCCGGGACAGGGGTTCAATGAGCAGTTCTTC
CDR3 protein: CSAGPGQGFNEQFF

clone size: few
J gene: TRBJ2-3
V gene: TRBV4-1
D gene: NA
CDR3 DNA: TGCGCCAGCAGCCAATCAGGAGGATCTCGCACAGATACGCAGTATTTT
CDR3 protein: CASSQSGGSRTDTQYF

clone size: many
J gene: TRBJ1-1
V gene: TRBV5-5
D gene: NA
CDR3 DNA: TGTGCCAGCAATAAGGGGGGCATCACTGAAGCTTTCTTT
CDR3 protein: CASNKGGITEAFF

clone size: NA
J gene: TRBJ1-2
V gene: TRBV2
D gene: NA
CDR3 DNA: TGTGCCAGCATCACAGAGAAGGGGCAACGGTATGGCTACACCTTC
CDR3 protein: CASITEKGQRYGYTF

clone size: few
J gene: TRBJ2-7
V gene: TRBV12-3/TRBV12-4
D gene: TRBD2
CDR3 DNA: TGTGCCAGCAGTTTAGACCCAGCGGGGTCCTACGAGCAGTACTTC
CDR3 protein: CASSLDPAGSYEQYF

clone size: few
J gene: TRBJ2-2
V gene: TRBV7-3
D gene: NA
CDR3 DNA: TGTGCCAGCAGCCCAAAATTCACCGGGGAGCTGTTTTTT
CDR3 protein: CASSPKFTGELFF

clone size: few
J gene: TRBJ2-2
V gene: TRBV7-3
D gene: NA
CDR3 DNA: TGTGCCAGCAGCATAACTTCAGGGGGGAAGCTGTTTTTT
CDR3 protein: CASSITSGGKLFF

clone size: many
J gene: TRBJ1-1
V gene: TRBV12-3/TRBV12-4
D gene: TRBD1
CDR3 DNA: TGTGCCAGCAGTTTACAGGGGGGCTCTCAAGCTTTCTTT
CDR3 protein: CASSLQGGSQAFF

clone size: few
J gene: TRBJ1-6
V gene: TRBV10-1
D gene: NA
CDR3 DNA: TGCGCCAGCAGTCCGACAAGAATGAATTCACCCCTCCACTTT
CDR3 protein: CASSPTRMNSPLHF